Listed here are 17 T cell receptor beta chains from one sample, sequenced in a study of blood T cell repertoires in COVID-19. This table comes from immunoSEQ multiplex PCR, and its TCRdb copy is limited to in-frame clones, with some not included. This table holds a few hundred thousand clones, approximately 90% found once. The specimen was PBMCs or T cells enriched from blood (not recorded which). These receptors were taken from a man aged 40-49 years who had recovered from COVID-19.

This chain connects TRBV6-5 to TRBJ1-2; D call uncertain. Germline V lookup: CDR1 MNHEY, CDR2 SVGAGI. Trimming removed 4 bases at V and 2 bases at J, with 8 bases between. The length of the CDR3 is 13 residues. The CDR3 here is CASSSWQNYGYTF. CDR3 DNA sequence: TGTGCCAGCAGTTCTTGGCAGAACTATGGCTACACCTTC.

There are a few counts of this clone. The genes are TRBV11-2 and TRBJ1-1; 7 bases match TRBD1. The trim removed 7 bases at V and 3 bases at J, leaving 5 bases unmatched. Germline V CDR1 and CDR2: SGHAT, FQNNGV. There are 13 residues in the CDR3. DNA for the CDR3: TGTGCCAGCACCCCACAGGGGTACACTGAAGCTTTCTTT. Translation gives CASTPQGYTEAFF.

This chain connects TRBV19 to TRBJ2-7; TRBD2 matches at 13 bases. Germline V CDR1 and CDR2: LNHDA, SQIVND (reference sequence). The ends lost 7 bases at V and 6 bases at J; junction bases unmatched: 9. The length of the CDR3 is 15 residues. The CDR3 loop reads CASTGTSGTGGEQYF. CDR3 nucleotides: TGTGCCAGTACGGGGACTAGCGGGACTGGAGGCGAGCAGTACTTC.

V gene TRBV7-2 combines with J gene TRBJ2-3; 13 bases match TRBD2. CDR1 and CDR2 (germline): SGHTA, FQGNSA. The CDR3 runs 17 residues. V was pared by 1 base and J by 0 bases, with 1 base of the junction left unmatched. The CDR3 DNA follows: TGTGCCAGCAGCTTAGGGACTAGCGGGAGTAGCACAGATACGCAGTATTTT. This gives the protein CASSLGTSGSSTDTQYF.

The J gene is TRBJ2-6, the V gene TRBV5-7; 8 bases agree with TRBD1. TRBV5-7 belongs to the ORF category, with a function that is uncertain. The ends lost 4 bases at V and 0 bases at J; junction bases unmatched: 9. CDR3 length: 18 amino acids. CDR3 loop: CASSIPGQASSGANVLTF. The CDR3 coding sequence is TGTGCCAGCAGCATACCGGGACAGGCCAGCTCTGGGGCCAACGTCCTGACTTTC.

The chain combines TRBV9 with TRBJ2-1; weak D call: TRBD1 (6 bases). CDR3 length: 15 residues. With 0 bases removed from V and 3 bases from J, the gap between germline ends came to 10 bases. Germline-derived CDR1 and CDR2 are SGDLS and YYNGEE. This CDR3 is CASSVGRGNYNEQFF. The CDR3 DNA sequence: TGTGCCAGCAGCGTAGGAAGGGGGAACTACAATGAGCAGTTCTTC. Based on the CDR3 plus reference TRBV9 and TRBJ2-1, the full variable domain is DSGVTQTPKHLITATGQRVTLRCSPRSGDLSVYWYQQSLDQGLQFLIQYYNGEERAKGNILERFSAQQFPDLHSELNLSSLELGDSALYFCASSVGRGNYNEQFFGPGTRLTVL.

The chain employs TRBV5-5 and TRBJ2-7; 8 positions agree with TRBD1. The trim removed 2 bases at V and 1 base at J, leaving 5 bases unmatched. The CDR3 spans 15 residues. Per the germline V gene, CDR1 is SGHKS and CDR2 is YYEKEE (reference sequence). CDR3 loop: CASSFLWDRSYEQYF. The CDR3 DNA reads TGTGCCAGCAGCTTCCTCTGGGACAGGTCCTACGAGCAGTACTTC.

This clone was found once. The chain employs TRBV5-1 and TRBJ1-4; D not certain. V was clipped by 4 bases and J by 8 bases, with 15 bases between them. The CDR3 consists of 14 residues. Germline V lookup: CDR1 SGHRS, CDR2 YFSETQ. CDR3 protein: CASSEDPPREKLFF. CDR3 DNA sequence: TGCGCCAGCAGCGAGGATCCCCCGAGGGAAAAACTGTTTTTT.

The chain carries TRBV3-1 (or the pseudogene TRBV3-2) and TRBJ1-3, with 8 bases that match TRBD1. Trimming took 6 bases from V and 3 from J; bases not matched to a gene: 4. This CDR3 contains 14 residues. CDR1 is LGHDT, CDR2 YNNKEL, per germline (reference sequence). In DNA, the CDR3 is TGTGCCAGCAGAGGACAGGGCCGTGGAAACACCATATATTTT. Translation: CASRGQGRGNTIYF.

This clone appeared once. V gene TRBV5-1 combines with J gene TRBJ2-3; maybe TRBD1 (6 bases). The CDR3 runs to 15 residues. Germline CDR1 SGHRS, CDR2 YFSETQ. V was shortened by 4 bases and J by 9 bases, with 21 bases between the two germline ends. The CDR3 DNA is TGCGCCAGCAGCCCGCCGGGACAAAGGATGGGAACGCAGTATTTT. It encodes CASSPPGQRMGTQYF.

This rearrangement joins TRBV5-4 to TRBJ1-1, with 9 bases lining up with TRBD1. CDR3 length: 15 amino acids. V was clipped by 5 bases and J by 5 bases; unmatched bases: 10. The germline V gene encodes CDR1 SGHNT and CDR2 YYREEE (reference sequence). Here the CDR3 reads CASSDGGQGITEAFF. CDR3 nucleotide sequence: TGTGCCAGCAGTGACGGGGGACAGGGAATTACTGAAGCTTTCTTT.

A few counts support this clone. This sequence joins TRBV9 and TRBJ1-3; D is undetermined. V lost 3 bases and J 0 bases, leaving 7 bases between the germline ends. Germline values: CDR1 SGDLS, CDR2 YYNGEE. This CDR3 spans 14 amino acids. The DNA for the CDR3 is TGTGCCAGCAGCGACCAGATCTCTGGAAACACCATATATTTT. Translation gives CASSDQISGNTIYF. The variable domain in full, with the rest retrieved from reference TRBV9 and TRBJ1-3, is DSGVTQTPKHLITATGQRVTLRCSPRSGDLSVYWYQQSLDQGLQFLIQYYNGEERAKGNILERFSAQQFPDLHSELNLSSLELGDSALYFCASSDQISGNTIYFGEGSWLTVV.

The chain uses TRBV24-1 and TRBJ2-2; TRBD2 matches at 13 bases. V was clipped by 3 bases and J by 6 bases; unmatched bases: 9. Looked up from germline, CDR1 is KGHDR and CDR2 is SFDVKD. The CDR3 has 18 amino acids. Here the CDR3 reads CATSDRGLAGVYAGELFF. CDR3 nucleotides: TGTGCCACCAGTGATAGAGGACTAGCGGGAGTTTATGCCGGGGAGCTGTTTTTT.

The V and J genes are TRBV7-9 and TRBJ1-1; perhaps TRBD1 as D (6 bases). From germline, CDR1 is SEHNR and CDR2 FQNEAQ (reference sequence). V lost 2 bases to trimming and J lost 6 bases, with 16 bases between them. The CDR3 is made up of 15 amino acids. This CDR3 is CASSLIRGGAAEAFF. DNA of the CDR3: TGTGCCAGCAGCTTAATCCGGGGGGGCGCGGCTGAAGCTTTCTTT.

This chain links TRBV7-8 with TRBJ1-1, with D perhaps matching TRBD1 (5 bases). Deletions cut 5 bases from V and 1 base from J, with 14 bases between. There are 15 residues in the CDR3. CDR1 is SGHVS, CDR2 FQNEAQ, per germline. CDR3 DNA sequence: TGTGCCAGCAGCAGATTAGCCAGGGAGAACACTGAAGCTTTCTTT. Protein sequence: CASSRLARENTEAFF.

The gene calls are TRBV2 and TRBJ1-2; a possible D gene is TRBD1 (5 bases). The length of the CDR3 is 17 residues. V shed 5 bases and J shed 5 bases, with 24 bases lying between them. CDR1 SNHLY and CDR2 FYNNEI come from the germline V gene. The DNA for the CDR3 is TGTGCCAGCAGTACGAAGGGGCGCCCCCAAACTATGTATGGCTACACCTTC. Its translation is CASSTKGRPQTMYGYTF.

The chain carries TRBV27 and TRBJ2-3; 8 bases fit TRBD2. V lost 3 bases, J lost 0 bases, and 8 bases stayed unmatched. The CDR3 runs 17 residues. CDR1 is MNHEY, CDR2 SMNVEV, per germline (reference sequence). The CDR3 sequence is CASSFNVAGYSTDTQYF. Here the CDR3 DNA reads TGTGCCAGCAGTTTTAATGTAGCGGGGTATAGCACAGATACGCAGTATTTT.